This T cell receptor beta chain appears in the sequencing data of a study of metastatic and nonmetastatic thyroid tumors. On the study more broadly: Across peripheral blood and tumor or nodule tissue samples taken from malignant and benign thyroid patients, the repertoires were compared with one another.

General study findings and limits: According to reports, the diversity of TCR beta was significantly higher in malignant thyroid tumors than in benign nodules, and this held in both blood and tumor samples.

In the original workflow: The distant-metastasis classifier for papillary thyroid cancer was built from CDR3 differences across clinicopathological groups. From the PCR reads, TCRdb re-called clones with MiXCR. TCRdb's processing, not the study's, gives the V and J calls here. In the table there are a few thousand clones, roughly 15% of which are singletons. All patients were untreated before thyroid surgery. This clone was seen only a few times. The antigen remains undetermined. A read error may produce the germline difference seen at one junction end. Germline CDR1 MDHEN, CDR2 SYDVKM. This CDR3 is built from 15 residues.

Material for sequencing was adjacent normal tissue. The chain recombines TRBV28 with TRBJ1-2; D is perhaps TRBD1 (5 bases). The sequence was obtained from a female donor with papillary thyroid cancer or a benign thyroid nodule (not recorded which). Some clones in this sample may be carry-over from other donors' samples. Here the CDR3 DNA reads TGTGCCAGCAGTCCGCACAGGAAAGCTAAATATGGCTACACCTTC. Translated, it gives CASSPHRKAKYGYTF.